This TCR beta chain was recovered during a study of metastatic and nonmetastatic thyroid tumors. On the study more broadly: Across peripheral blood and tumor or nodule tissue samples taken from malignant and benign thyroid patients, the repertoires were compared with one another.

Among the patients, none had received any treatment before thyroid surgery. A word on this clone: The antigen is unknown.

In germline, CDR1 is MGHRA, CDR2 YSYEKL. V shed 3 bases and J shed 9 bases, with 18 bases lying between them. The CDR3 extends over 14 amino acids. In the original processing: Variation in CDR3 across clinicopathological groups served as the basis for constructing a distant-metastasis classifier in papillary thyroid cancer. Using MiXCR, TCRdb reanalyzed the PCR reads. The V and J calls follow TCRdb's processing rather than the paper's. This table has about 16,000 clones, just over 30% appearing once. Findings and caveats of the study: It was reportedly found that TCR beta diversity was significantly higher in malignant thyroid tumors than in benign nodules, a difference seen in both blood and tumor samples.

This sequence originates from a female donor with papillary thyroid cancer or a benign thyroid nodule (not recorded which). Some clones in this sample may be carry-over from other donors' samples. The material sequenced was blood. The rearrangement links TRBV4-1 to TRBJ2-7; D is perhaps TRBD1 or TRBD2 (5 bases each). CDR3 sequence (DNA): TGCGCCAGCAGCCAGGGGGAGCGATTACGAGGGCAGTACTTC. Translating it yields CASSQGERLRGQYF.